The T cell receptor beta chain under discussion was sequenced for a study of blood T cell repertoires in COVID-19. In the study overall: Sample material is recorded as cDNA or gDNA derived from T cells, B-cell-depleted T cells, or PBMCs.

As processed by the authors: Reference gene primers were amplified, and this amplification served to estimate nucleated cell counts. Sequencing used immunoSEQ multiplex PCR; TCRdb keeps in-frame clones, though not all of them. V, J and clone size are those of that table, while D and trimming were read from the DNA. The sample includes about 350,000 clones, approximately 86% of them seen just once. V was pared by 5 bases and J by 2 bases, with 12 bases between. This CDR3 comprises 15 residues. Germline values: CDR1 SGHVS, CDR2 FQNEAQ. The specimen was peripheral blood. The chain carries TRBV7-8 and TRBJ2-2; D is unclear. The source of this sequence is a woman aged 60-75 years with COVID-19, enrolled during active disease. The CDR3 sequence: CASSLAEVNTGELFF. Written as DNA, the CDR3 is TGTGCCAGCAGCCTCGCCGAGGTTAACACCGGGGAGCTGTTTTTT.